The 4 T cell receptor beta chains below come from one sample, sequenced in a study of cytomegalovirus exposure and HLA in healthy donors. 60 Vbeta and 13 Jbeta primers were used in PCR. Clones were sequenced by immunoSEQ multiplex PCR, and TCRdb holds only the in-frame ones, with some missing. The sample has about 120,000 clones, about 80% seen once; the top ten hold roughly 31%. Sequences were obtained from PBMCs. Every receptor here comes from a man in his fifties or sixties in good health and CMV-seropositive.

This chain connects TRBV27 to TRBJ2-2; D uncertain. The CDR3 loop spans 13 amino acids. V lost 5 bases and J lost 8, with 12 bases in between. In germline, CDR1 is MNHEY, CDR2 SMNVEV (reference sequence). The CDR3 loop is CASSGVSVGELFF. CDR3 bases: TGTGCCAGCAGTGGCGTAAGCGTAGGGGAGCTGTTTTTT.

This chain links TRBV6-5 with TRBJ1-3; no firm D call. The CDR3 runs to 14 residues. V shed 2 bases and J shed 2 bases, with 7 bases lying between them. The germline V gene has CDR1 MNHEY and CDR2 SVGAGI. The CDR3 sequence: CASSYRETGNTIYF. The CDR3 nucleotides are TGTGCCAGCAGTTACAGGGAGACTGGAAACACCATATATTTT.

This chain connects TRBV10-1 to TRBJ1-3, with no clear D. This CDR3 comprises 13 residues. In germline, CDR1 is WNHNN, CDR2 SYGVQD (reference sequence). Trimming stripped 7 bases from V and 3 bases from J, with 10 bases between. This CDR3 reads CASTGGFGNTIYF. The CDR3 DNA is TGCGCCAGCACCGGCGGCTTTGGAAACACCATATATTTT.

This sequence joins TRBV7-9 and TRBJ1-1; 8 nucleotides line up with TRBD1. There are 14 residues in the CDR3. V lost 1 base, J lost 10 bases, and 8 bases stayed unmatched. In germline, CDR1 is SEHNR, CDR2 FQNEAQ (reference sequence). This CDR3 reads CASSLVGRGRIAFF. The CDR3 DNA sequence: TGTGCCAGCAGCTTAGTGGGCAGGGGGCGGATAGCTTTCTTT.